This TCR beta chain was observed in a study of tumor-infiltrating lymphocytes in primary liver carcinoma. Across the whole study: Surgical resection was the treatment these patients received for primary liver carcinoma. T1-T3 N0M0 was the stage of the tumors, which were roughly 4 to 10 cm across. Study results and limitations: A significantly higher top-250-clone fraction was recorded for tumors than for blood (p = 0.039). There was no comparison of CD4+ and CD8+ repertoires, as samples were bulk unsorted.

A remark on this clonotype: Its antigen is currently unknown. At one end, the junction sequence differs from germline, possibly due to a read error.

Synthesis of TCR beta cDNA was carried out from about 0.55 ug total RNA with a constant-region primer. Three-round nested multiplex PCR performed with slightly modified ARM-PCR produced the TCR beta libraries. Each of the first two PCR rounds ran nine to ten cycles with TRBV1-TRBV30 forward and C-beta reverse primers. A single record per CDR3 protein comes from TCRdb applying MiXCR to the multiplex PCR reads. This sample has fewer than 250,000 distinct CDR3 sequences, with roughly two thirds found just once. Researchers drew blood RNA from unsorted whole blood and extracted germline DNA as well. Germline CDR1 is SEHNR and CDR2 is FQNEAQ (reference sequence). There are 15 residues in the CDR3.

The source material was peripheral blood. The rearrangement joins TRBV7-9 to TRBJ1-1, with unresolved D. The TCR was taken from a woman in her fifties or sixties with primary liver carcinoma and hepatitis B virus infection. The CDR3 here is CARSFRTGMNTEAFF. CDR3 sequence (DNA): TGTGCCAGGAGCTTCCGGACGGGAATGAACACTGAAGCTTTCTTT.